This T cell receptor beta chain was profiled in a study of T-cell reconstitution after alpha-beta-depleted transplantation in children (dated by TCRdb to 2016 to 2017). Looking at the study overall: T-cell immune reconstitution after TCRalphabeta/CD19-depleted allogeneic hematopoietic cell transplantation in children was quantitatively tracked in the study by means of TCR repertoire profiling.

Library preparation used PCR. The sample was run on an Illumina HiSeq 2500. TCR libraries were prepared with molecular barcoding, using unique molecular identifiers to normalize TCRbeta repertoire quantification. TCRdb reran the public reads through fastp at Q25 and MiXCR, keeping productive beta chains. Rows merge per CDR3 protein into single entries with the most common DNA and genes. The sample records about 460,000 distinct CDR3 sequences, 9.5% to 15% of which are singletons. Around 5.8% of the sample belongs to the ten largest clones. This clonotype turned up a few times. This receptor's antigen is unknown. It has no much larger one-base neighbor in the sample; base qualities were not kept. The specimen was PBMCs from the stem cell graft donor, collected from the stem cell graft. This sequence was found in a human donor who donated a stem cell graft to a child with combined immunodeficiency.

The CDR3 is CASSLYGGRQPQHF. The nucleotide sequence reads as follows: TGTGCCAGCAGTTTATATGGAGGCCGTCAGCCCCAGCATTTT. The V and J segments used are TRBV27 and TRBJ1-5; too little of a D gene remains to name it. V loses 1 base, J loses 6 bases, and the germline ends lie 10 bases apart. The germline V gene (reference sequence) specifies MNHEY as CDR1 and SMNVEV as CDR2. The CDR3 spans 14 residues, from the cysteine through the phenylalanine. The entry retains the CDR3 DNA only, 42 bases that are in frame from base 1.